A selection of T cell receptor beta chains follows, all from one sample in a study of early T cells in non-severe SARS-CoV-2 infection. MiXCR, run by TCRdb on the 5' RACE reads, gives a single entry per CDR3 protein. Of about 30,000 distinct CDR3 sequences in the sample, approximately 5.2% were seen once. The sequenced sample was whole blood. The source is an adult who was a healthcare worker with PCR-confirmed SARS-CoV-2 infection or an uninfected control (not recorded which). The CDR3 runs from the conserved cysteine through the conserved F or W. D genes are given only for firm matches. Clone size is shown for a subset of rows, as once, few, many or a class of expanded clone.

cdr3_aa: CASSLWSGGSGYTF
cdr3_nt: TGTGCCAGCAGTTTATGGTCAGGGGGCTCGGGCTACACCTTC
clone_size: few
v_call: TRBV12-3/TRBV12-4
d_call: TRBD1
j_call: TRBJ1-2

cdr3_aa: CASSLDGRGDTGELFF
cdr3_nt: TGCGCCAGCAGCTTGGATGGTCGGGGAGACACCGGGGAGCTGTTTTTT
clone_size: .
v_call: TRBV5-1
d_call: .
j_call: TRBJ2-2

cdr3_aa: CASTTPSLDTQYF
cdr3_nt: TGTGCCAGCACCACTCCCTCGCTCGATACGCAGTATTTT
clone_size: .
v_call: TRBV7-6
d_call: .
j_call: TRBJ2-3

cdr3_aa: CASSLSTRNTEAFF
cdr3_nt: TGTGCCAGCAGCTTAAGTACGAGGAACACTGAAGCTTTCTTT
clone_size: many
v_call: TRBV7-6
d_call: .
j_call: TRBJ1-1

cdr3_aa: CASSVDDILAGEVGELFF
cdr3_nt: TGTGCCAGCAGCGTCGACGATATACTAGCGGGAGAGGTCGGGGAGCTGTTTTTT
clone_size: many
v_call: TRBV9
d_call: TRBD2
j_call: TRBJ2-2

cdr3_aa: CSVGGSTMSKFF
cdr3_nt: TGCAGCGTGGGCGGAAGTACAATGAGCAAGTTCTTC
clone_size: .
v_call: TRBV29-1
d_call: .
j_call: TRBJ2-1

cdr3_aa: CASSLVRVGAGELFF
cdr3_nt: TGCGCCAGCAGCCTGGTTCGGGTAGGCGCCGGGGAGCTGTTTTTT
clone_size: many
v_call: TRBV5-1
d_call: .
j_call: TRBJ2-2

cdr3_aa: CASSSGSGRNEQFF
cdr3_nt: TGTGCCAGCAGTTCCGGGTCGGGGAGAAATGAGCAGTTCTTC
clone_size: many
v_call: TRBV7-3
d_call: .
j_call: TRBJ2-1

cdr3_aa: CASSHGSTYEQYF
cdr3_nt: TGTGCCAGCAGCCATGGCAGCACCTACGAGCAGTACTTC
clone_size: few
v_call: TRBV4-2
d_call: .
j_call: TRBJ2-7

cdr3_aa: CASSLQPSGMDEQFF
cdr3_nt: TGTGCCAGCAGCTTACAGCCTAGCGGGATGGATGAGCAGTTCTTC
clone_size: many
v_call: TRBV7-2
d_call: TRBD2
j_call: TRBJ2-1

cdr3_aa: CASSPPDPTEQFF
cdr3_nt: TGTGCCAGCTCACCACCCGACCCAACCGAGCAGTTCTTC
clone_size: few
v_call: TRBV18
d_call: .
j_call: TRBJ2-1

cdr3_aa: CASSLIGGQSYEQYF
cdr3_nt: TGTGCCAGCAGTTTAATCGGAGGACAGAGCTACGAGCAGTACTTC
clone_size: many
v_call: TRBV12-3/TRBV12-4
d_call: .
j_call: TRBJ2-7

cdr3_aa: CASTSGSQPQHF
cdr3_nt: TGTGCCAGCACTTCAGGGAGTCAGCCCCAGCATTTT
clone_size: many
v_call: TRBV12-3/TRBV12-4
d_call: .
j_call: TRBJ1-5

cdr3_aa: CASSPPGEWDGAFF
cdr3_nt: TGTGCCAGCAGCCCACCAGGGGAGTGGGATGGGGCTTTCTTT
clone_size: few
v_call: TRBV6-5
d_call: .
j_call: TRBJ1-1

cdr3_aa: CASSSQTGNTGELFF
cdr3_nt: TGTGCCAGCAGCTCCCAGACAGGGAACACCGGGGAGCTGTTTTTT
clone_size: .
v_call: TRBV11-2
d_call: .
j_call: TRBJ2-2